The next 13 T cell receptor beta chains were all read from a single sample in a study of OX40 agonist ivuxolimab in advanced cancers. Libraries were prepared by immunoSEQ multiplex PCR; TCRdb keeps only in-frame clonotypes and omits some of them. Among some 77,000 clones listed, 88% were seen once. Sequenced material: CD4+ or CD8+ T cells sorted from blood, taken in a trial of the OX40 agonist ivuxolimab. These receptors were taken from an adult with an advanced solid tumor such as melanoma, head and neck, liver or kidney cancer.

The chain combines TRBV5-4 with TRBJ2-3; 7 positions agree with TRBD1. Germline V lookup: CDR1 SGHNT, CDR2 YYREEE (reference sequence). This CDR3 region has 14 residues. The trim removed 0 bases at V and 4 bases at J, leaving 2 bases unmatched. The CDR3 DNA follows: TGTGCCAGCAGCTTGGGAGGGGGCCCAGATACGCAGTATTTT. It codes for CASSLGGGPDTQYF.

This clone has a single count. CDR3 residues: CASSSRTDLGYGYTF. The DNA of the CDR3 is TGTGCCAGCAGTTCAAGGACAGATTTGGGCTATGGCTACACCTTC. V and J are TRBV28 and TRBJ1-2, with a weak D call TRBD1 (6 bases). V lost 4 bases to trimming and J lost 4 bases, with 16 bases between them. This CDR3 comprises 15 residues. In germline, CDR1 is MDHEN, CDR2 SYDVKM.

The chain recombines TRBV19 with TRBJ2-3; 9 bases agree with TRBD2. The ends lost 5 bases at V and 7 bases at J; junction bases unmatched: 7. Germline-derived CDR1 and CDR2 are LNHDA and SQIVND (reference sequence). The CDR3 contains 14 residues. CDR3 DNA sequence: TGTGCCAGTAGTCCCGGGCGGGGGGGGAATACGCAGTATTTT. It specifies CASSPGRGGNTQYF.

The chain recombines TRBV19 with TRBJ1-3, with 7 bases identical to TRBD1. Germline V gene lookup returns CDR1 LNHDA and CDR2 SQIVND (reference sequence). V was clipped by 5 bases and J by 3 bases; unmatched bases: 7. CDR3 length: 15 amino acids. CDR3 loop: CASSLEAGGGNTIYF. The CDR3 coding sequence is TGTGCCAGTAGTTTGGAGGCAGGGGGTGGAAACACCATATATTTT.

In its sample, this clone was seen once. The rearrangement uses TRBV7-2 and TRBJ1-3, with D hard to call. The germline gives CDR1 SGHTA, CDR2 FQGNSA. The CDR3 covers 14 residues. V lost 5 bases and J lost 0, with 8 bases in between. In DNA, the CDR3 is TGTGCCAGCAGCCCCTCCAGCTCTGGAAACACCATATATTTT. It specifies CASSPSSSGNTIYF.

This sequence joins TRBV15 and TRBJ2-5, with D unclear. There are 15 residues in the CDR3. V was cut by 1 base and J by 1 base, with 10 bases left in between. Germline V gives CDR1 LNHNV, CDR2 YYDKDF (reference sequence). The CDR3 sequence is CATSRVARAQETQYF. As DNA, the CDR3 is TGTGCCACCAGCAGAGTGGCCAGAGCCCAAGAGACCCAGTACTTC.

The V gene is TRBV28, the J gene TRBJ2-7; 14 bases are shared with TRBD2. Unmatched junction bases numbered 7, after V lost 6 bases and J lost 6 bases. The CDR3 runs to 15 residues. Per the germline V gene, CDR1 is MDHEN and CDR2 is SYDVKM. The CDR3 sequence is CASRTGLAGALEQYF. The CDR3 bases are TGTGCCAGCAGGACGGGACTAGCGGGGGCCCTCGAGCAGTACTTC.

This clone was recorded once. This chain links TRBV6-6 with TRBJ2-7, with TRBD1 matching 10 bases. Unmatched junction bases numbered 6, after V lost 1 base and J lost 6 bases. The CDR3 runs 15 residues. CDR1 is MNHNY, CDR2 SVGAGI, per germline (reference sequence). The CDR3 DNA reads TGTGCCAGCAGTTACTACGACAGGGGGCTCCGCGAGCAGTACTTC. Protein product: CASSYYDRGLREQYF.

The gene calls are TRBV18 and TRBJ2-7, with a tentative D call TRBD2 (5 bases). From germline, CDR1 is KGHSH and CDR2 LQKENI. CDR3 length: 13 amino acids. V was shortened by 4 bases and J by 7 bases, with 14 bases between the two germline ends. The CDR3 region is CASSRTRTGEQYF. The CDR3 region has the DNA TGTGCCAGCTCACGAACAAGGACGGGGGAGCAGTACTTC.

The rearrangement links TRBV6-6 to TRBJ2-3; D is possibly TRBD1 or TRBD2 (5 bases each). CDR1 is MNHNY, CDR2 SVGAGI, per germline (reference sequence). V was clipped by 2 bases and J by 2 bases, with 14 bases between them. This CDR3 has 16 residues. CDR3 residues: CASSYPGTKSTDTQYF. CDR3 nucleotides: TGTGCCAGCAGTTACCCCGGGACCAAGTCCACAGATACGCAGTATTTT.

The chain joins TRBV27 to TRBJ2-7; the D gene is possibly TRBD1 (5 bases). This CDR3 region has 14 residues. Germline assignment: CDR1 MNHEY and CDR2 SMNVEV (reference sequence). V lost 3 bases to trimming and J lost 6 bases, with 15 bases between them. In DNA, the CDR3 is TGTGCCAGCAGTTTCCGGACACGCCAATCCGAGCAGTACTTC. Its protein is CASSFRTRQSEQYF.

This clone has just one count. The CDR3 spells CASRATDYSNTEAFF. CDR3 nucleotides: TGTGCCAGCAGGGCGACAGACTACTCGAACACTGAAGCTTTCTTT. V and J are TRBV2 and TRBJ1-1; D may be TRBD1 (5 bases). The CDR3 contains 15 residues. Germline V CDR1 and CDR2: SNHLY, FYNNEI. The germline V and J ends were trimmed by 6 bases and 1 base, with 15 bases remaining between them.

For this clone: One end of the junction does not line up with germline, which may come from a read error. This rearrangement joins TRBV7-7 to TRBJ2-3; possibly TRBD1 or TRBD2 for D (5 bases each). Germline V lookup: CDR1 SSHAT, CDR2 FNYEAQ (reference sequence). This CDR3 has 13 amino acids. The CDR3: CASSLVGGDTQYF. CDR3 sequence (DNA): TGTGCTAGCAGCTTAGTTGGGGGAGATACGCAGTATTTT.